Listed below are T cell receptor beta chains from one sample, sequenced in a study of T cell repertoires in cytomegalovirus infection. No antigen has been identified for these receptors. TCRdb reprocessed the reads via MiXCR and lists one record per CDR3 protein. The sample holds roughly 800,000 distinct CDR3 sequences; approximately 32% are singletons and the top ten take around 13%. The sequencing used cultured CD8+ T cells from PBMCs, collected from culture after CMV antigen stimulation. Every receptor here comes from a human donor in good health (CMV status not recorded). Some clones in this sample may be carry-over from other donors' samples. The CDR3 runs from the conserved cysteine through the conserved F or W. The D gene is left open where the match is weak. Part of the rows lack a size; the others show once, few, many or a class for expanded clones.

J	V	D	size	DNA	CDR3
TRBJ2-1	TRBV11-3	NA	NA	TGTGCCAGCAGCCACCCCGGGGCCTACAATGAGCAGTTCTTC	CASSHPGAYNEQFF
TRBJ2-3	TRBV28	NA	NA	TGTGCCAGCAGTTTCTCGGGGGTCACAGATACGCAGTATTTT	CASSFSGVTDTQYF
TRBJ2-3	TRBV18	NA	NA	TGTGCCAGCTCACCACCTCTTGAGCACACAGATACGCAGTATTTT	CASSPPLEHTDTQYF
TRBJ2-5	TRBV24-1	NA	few	TGTGCCACCAGTGATTTAGTCGAGGGCGAGACCCAGTACTTC	CATSDLVEGETQYF
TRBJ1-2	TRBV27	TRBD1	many	TGTGCCAGCAGTTCCAGGGACAGGAACTATGGCTACACCTTC	CASSSRDRNYGYTF
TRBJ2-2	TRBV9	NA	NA	TGTGCCAGCAGCATACCGTCAGCAGGGGCGAACACCGGGGAGCTGTTTTTT	CASSIPSAGANTGELFF
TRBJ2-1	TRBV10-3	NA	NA	TGTGCCATCAGAAAAGGCGCAGGGAACAATGAGCAGTTCTTC	CAIRKGAGNNEQFF
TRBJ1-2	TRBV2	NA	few	TGTGCCAGCAGTGTTTTGGGGCAGATCCACTATGGCTACACCTTC	CASSVLGQIHYGYTF
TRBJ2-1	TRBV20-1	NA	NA	TGCAGTGCTAGTGGTTGGCGGGGTTCCTACAATGAGCAGTTCTTC	CSASGWRGSYNEQFF
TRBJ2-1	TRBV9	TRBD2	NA	TGTGCCAGCAGCGTACGGGGGGGGGGTAATGAGCAGTTCTTC	CASSVRGGGNEQFF
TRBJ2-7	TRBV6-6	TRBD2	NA	TGTGCCAGCAGTTACGGGACTAGCGCCTCCTACGAGCAGTACTTC	CASSYGTSASYEQYF
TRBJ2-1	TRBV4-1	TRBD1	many	TGCGCCAGCAGCCCCCCACAGGGGAGCTCCTACAATGAGCAGTTCTTC	CASSPPQGSSYNEQFF
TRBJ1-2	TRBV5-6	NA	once	TGTGCCAGCAGCTCCCGAGGGTTCCCGGCTGGCTACACCTTC	CASSSRGFPAGYTF
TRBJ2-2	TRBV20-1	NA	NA	TGCAGTGCTAGAGAGGGGAGTCAACTCGACCCGAACACCGGGGAGCTGTTTTTT	CSAREGSQLDPNTGELFF
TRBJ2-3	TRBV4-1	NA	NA	TGCGCCAGCAGCAAAGGGTGGACAGATACGCAGTATTTT	CASSKGWTDTQYF
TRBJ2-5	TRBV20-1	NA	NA	TGCAGTGGGCGGGGAGGTAGAGGAGAGACCCAGTACTTC	CSGRGGRGETQYF
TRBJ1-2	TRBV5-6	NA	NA	TGTGCCAGCAGTCCTCCCCGACTAAAACTTAACTATGGCTACACCTTC	CASSPPRLKLNYGYTF
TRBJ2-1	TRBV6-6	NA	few	TGTGCCAGCAGTTACTCGTCAGGGGGGATCAATGAGCAGTTCTTC	CASSYSSGGINEQFF
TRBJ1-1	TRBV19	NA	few	TGTGCCAGTAGTATCAATGGGAGAGGGGTGAACACTGAAGCTTTCTTT	CASSINGRGVNTEAFF
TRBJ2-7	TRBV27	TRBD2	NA	TGTGCCAGCAGTTTGGCGCGGGGGTCCACCTACGAGCAGTACTTC	CASSLARGSTYEQYF
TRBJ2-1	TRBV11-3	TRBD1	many	TGTGCCAGCAGCTTATTCGGGCAGGGGGCAGGGAATGAGCAGTTCTTC	CASSLFGQGAGNEQFF
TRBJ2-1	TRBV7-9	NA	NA	TGTGCCAGCAGCTTATGGGAGTTCGACAATGAGCAGTTCTTC	CASSLWEFDNEQFF
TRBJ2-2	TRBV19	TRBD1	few	TGTGCCAGTAGTTTCCGGACAGGGCACACCGGGGAGCTGTTTTTT	CASSFRTGHTGELFF
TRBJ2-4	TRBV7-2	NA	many	TGTGCCAGCCGTCCGGGAGACGAAAACATTCAGTACTTC	CASRPGDENIQYF
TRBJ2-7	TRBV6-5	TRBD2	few	TGTGCCAGCAGTCCCGTAGGAGCGGGACGCTACGAGCAGTACTTC	CASSPVGAGRYEQYF
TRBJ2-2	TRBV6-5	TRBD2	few	TGTGCCAGCAGTTACTCGATTAGCGGGGGGGGTACCGGGGAGCTGTTTTTT	CASSYSISGGGTGELFF
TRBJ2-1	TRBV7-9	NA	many	TGTGCCAGCAGCCCGGCGGGGAGCCGCTCCTACAATGAGCAGTTCTTC	CASSPAGSRSYNEQFF
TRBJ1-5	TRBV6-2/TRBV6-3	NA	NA	TGTGCCAGCAGCACGACAGGAGATAGCAATCAGCCCCAGCATTTT	CASSTTGDSNQPQHF
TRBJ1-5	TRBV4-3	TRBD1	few	TGCGCCAGCAGCCCACGGACAGGGGGTTATCAGCCCCAGCATTTT	CASSPRTGGYQPQHF
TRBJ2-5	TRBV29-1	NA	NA	TGCAGCGTTGAAAGGCTCCAAGAGACCCAGTACTTC	CSVERLQETQYF
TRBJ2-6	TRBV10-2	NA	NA	TGCGCCAGCGCGGAGCCCGGAAGGTCTGGGGCCAACGTCCTGACTTTC	CASAEPGRSGANVLTF
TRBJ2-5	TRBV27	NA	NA	TGTGCCAGCAGTTGGACATACCAAGAGACCCAGTACTTC	CASSWTYQETQYF
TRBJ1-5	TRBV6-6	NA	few	TGTGCCAGCAGTTACGAGGGGTACAATCAGCCCCAGCATTTT	CASSYEGYNQPQHF
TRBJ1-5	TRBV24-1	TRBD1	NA	TGTGCCACCAGTGACCGACAGGGTGATAGCAATCAGCCCCAGCATTTT	CATSDRQGDSNQPQHF
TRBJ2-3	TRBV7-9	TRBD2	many	TGTGCCAGCAGCTATCCGAAGCGGGGGGGCCCCGATACGCAGTATTTT	CASSYPKRGGPDTQYF